This is a list of T cell receptor beta chains from one sample in a study of T cells in localized non-small cell lung cancer. Clones were read by immunoSEQ multiplex PCR, and TCRdb kept only the in-frame ones, dropping some. The sample includes about 33,000 clones, 78% seen only once; the top ten take 36%. The sequencing here drew on peripheral blood, taken before any cancer treatment. Source of these receptors: a male donor older than 55 with stage II squamous cell lung carcinoma. Both conserved end residues are part of each CDR3. Fields, in order: clone size, V gene, D gene, J gene, CDR3 protein, CDR3 DNA. A D gene is named only where the DNA matches it firmly. A clone size is listed for some rows: how often the clone was seen (once, few, many), or a class if it is expanded.

>NA|TRBV6-5|NA|TRBJ2-7
CASSLRRHEHYEQYF
TGTGCCAGCAGTTTAAGGCGGCACGAGCACTACGAGCAGTACTTC
>NA|TRBV9|TRBD1|TRBJ2-7
CASSPRDRLLSYEQYF
TGTGCCAGCAGCCCCCGGGACAGGCTCCTCTCCTACGAGCAGTACTTC
>NA|TRBV4-1|NA|TRBJ2-1
CASSHDNEQFF
TGCGCCAGCAGCCACGACAATGAGCAGTTCTTC
>many|TRBV5-1|TRBD1|TRBJ2-7
CASSKSQGYAPEQYF
TGCGCCAGCAGCAAGTCACAGGGGTACGCGCCGGAGCAGTACTTC
>NA|TRBV18|TRBD2|TRBJ2-3
CASSPNSGGTDTQYF
TGTGCCAGCTCACCAAACAGCGGGGGCACAGATACGCAGTATTTT
>NA|TRBV6-5|TRBD2|TRBJ2-1
CVTGTSGGEQFF
TGTGTAACCGGGACTAGCGGGGGTGAGCAGTTCTTC
>NA|TRBV11-3|NA|TRBJ2-7
CASSLERGYEQYF
TGTGCCAGCAGCTTAGAAAGGGGTTACGAGCAGTACTTC
>NA|TRBV11-3|NA|TRBJ2-5
CASSSGTQETQYF
TGTGCCAGCAGCTCAGGGACGCAAGAGACCCAGTACTTC
>NA|TRBV27|NA|TRBJ2-1
CASSPLGRNEQFF
TGTGCCAGCAGTCCCCTCGGTAGGAATGAGCAGTTCTTC
>NA|TRBV5-1|NA|TRBJ2-5
CASSSGPGIGETQYF
TGCGCCAGCAGCTCCGGACCGGGGATCGGAGAGACCCAGTACTTC
>NA|TRBV29-1|TRBD1|TRBJ1-2
CSVEGQGRGYGYTF
TGCAGCGTTGAAGGACAGGGACGGGGGTATGGCTACACCTTC
>NA|TRBV11-3|TRBD1|TRBJ2-1
CASSSHVGTDNEQFF
TGTGCCAGCAGCTCGCATGTCGGGACAGACAATGAGCAGTTCTTC
>NA|TRBV13|TRBD1|TRBJ2-7
CASSGGGTGFIEQYF
TGTGCCAGCAGCGGTGGGGGGACAGGGTTTATCGAGCAGTACTTC
>few|TRBV27|NA|TRBJ1-4
CASSSRSATNEKLFF
TGTGCCAGCAGTTCCCGCAGTGCAACTAATGAAAAACTGTTTTTT
>NA|TRBV15|NA|TRBJ2-7
CATSRDRTEYEQYF
TGTGCCACCAGCAGAGACCGGACAGAGTACGAGCAGTACTTC
>NA|TRBV27|TRBD2|TRBJ2-1
CASSFPTAGGGRSEQFF
TGTGCCAGCAGTTTTCCGACAGCGGGAGGAGGACGGAGTGAGCAGTTCTTC
>NA|TRBV19|TRBD2|TRBJ2-5
CASSRAGSGKETQYF
TGTGCCAGTAGCCGCGCAGGTAGCGGGAAGGAGACCCAGTACTTC
>NA|TRBV27|TRBD2|TRBJ2-7
CASSLWSSGRGREQYF
TGTGCCAGCAGTTTATGGTCTAGCGGGAGGGGCCGAGAGCAGTACTTC
>NA|TRBV5-4|NA|TRBJ2-1
CASSAGTRDYNEQFF
TGTGCCAGCAGCGCCGGGACGAGAGACTACAATGAGCAGTTCTTC
>NA|TRBV5-6|TRBD2|TRBJ2-1
CASRAGGAPDEQFF
TGTGCCAGCAGAGCCGGGGGGGCCCCGGATGAGCAGTTCTTC
>NA|TRBV14|NA|TRBJ2-5
CASSRGPLGVTQYF
TGTGCCAGCAGCCGGGGACCCCTGGGGGTGACCCAGTACTTC
>few|TRBV4-1|NA|TRBJ2-3
CASSQEISSHTDTQYF
TGCGCCAGCAGCCAAGAGATCTCAAGTCACACAGATACGCAGTATTTT
>NA|TRBV7-2|NA|TRBJ2-1
CASSLANRGQFF
TGTGCCAGCAGCTTAGCGAATAGAGGGCAGTTCTTC
>NA|TRBV10-3|TRBD2|TRBJ2-1
CAIKMLAGYNEQFF
TGTGCCATCAAGATGCTAGCGGGCTACAATGAGCAGTTCTTC
>NA|TRBV7-3|TRBD2|TRBJ2-1
CASSMGLVYEQFF
TGTGCCAGCAGCATGGGACTAGTGTATGAGCAGTTCTTC
>NA|TRBV5-1|TRBD1|TRBJ2-7
CASSLTGGEQYF
TGCGCCAGCAGCTTGACAGGGGGCGAGCAGTACTTC
>few|TRBV5-1|TRBD1|TRBJ2-5
CASGYSGTGFYQETQYF
TGCGCCAGCGGATACTCCGGGACAGGGTTTTACCAAGAGACCCAGTACTTC
>NA|TRBV7-7|NA|TRBJ2-3
CASSLGRGFTDTQYF
TGTGCCAGCAGCTTAGGGAGGGGCTTCACAGATACGCAGTATTTT
>NA|TRBV29-1|NA|TRBJ2-7
CSATGLSNWEQYF
TGCAGCGCAACCGGACTCTCGAATTGGGAGCAGTACTTC
>few|TRBV11-3|NA|TRBJ2-5
CASSLGPQETQYF
TGTGCCAGCAGCTTAGGGCCACAAGAGACCCAGTACTTC
>NA|TRBV9|TRBD1|TRBJ2-2
CASSVVGQISNTGELFF
TGTGCCAGCAGCGTAGTGGGACAGATTTCGAACACCGGGGAGCTGTTTTTT
>NA|TRBV19|NA|TRBJ2-2
CASSISGAWTGELFF
TGTGCCAGTAGTATTTCGGGGGCTTGGACCGGGGAGCTGTTTTTT
>NA|TRBV19|TRBD2|TRBJ2-1
CASSAWTSGDKGEQFF
TGTGCCAGTAGTGCTTGGACTAGCGGAGACAAAGGTGAGCAGTTCTTC
>NA|TRBV6-6|NA|TRBJ2-2
CASSYSGEKQLFF
TGTGCCAGCAGTTACTCAGGAGAGAAGCAGCTGTTTTTT
>NA|TRBV27|TRBD1|TRBJ1-2
CASSLLPLGGANYGYTF
TGTGCCAGCAGTTTATTACCCCTAGGGGGCGCTAACTATGGCTACACCTTC
>NA|TRBV19|TRBD2|TRBJ2-3
CASSSTSGRADKQYF
TGTGCCAGTAGTTCCACTAGCGGGAGGGCCGATAAGCAGTATTTT
>once|TRBV6-5|TRBD1|TRBJ1-4
CASSSTGQGVEKLFF
TGTGCCAGCAGTTCTACGGGACAGGGGGTCGAAAAACTGTTTTTT
>NA|TRBV6-6|NA|TRBJ2-7
CASSRRGASYEQYF
TGTGCCAGCAGCCGGAGGGGAGCCTCCTACGAGCAGTACTTC
>once|TRBV2|NA|TRBJ2-7
CASSEWRQAYEQYF
TGTGCCAGCAGTGAATGGAGGCAGGCCTACGAGCAGTACTTC
>NA|TRBV27|NA|TRBJ1-5
CASSLAWGGQPQHF
TGTGCCAGCAGTTTAGCGTGGGGAGGTCAGCCCCAGCATTTT
>many|TRBV19|NA|TRBJ1-6
CASSSPTGVWNSPLHF
TGTGCCAGTAGTAGCCCCACCGGGGTCTGGAATTCACCCCTCCACTTT
>NA|TRBV5-5|NA|TRBJ1-6
CASLGEGTYNSPLHF
TGTGCCAGCTTAGGAGAGGGGACCTATAATTCACCCCTCCACTTT
>NA|TRBV7-9|NA|TRBJ2-1
CASSLEFLKNEQFF
TGTGCCAGCAGCTTGGAATTTTTGAAAAATGAGCAGTTCTTC
>NA|TRBV5-1|NA|TRBJ1-4
CASSSTGQTNEKLFF
TGCGCCAGCAGCTCAACAGGGCAGACTAATGAAAAACTGTTTTTT
>NA|TRBV2|NA|TRBJ2-7
CASSESPEPYEQYF
TGTGCCAGCAGTGAATCCCCAGAGCCTTACGAGCAGTACTTC
>NA|TRBV7-3|NA|TRBJ1-1
CASSLLIDTEAFF
TGTGCCAGCAGCTTACTCATAGACACTGAAGCTTTCTTT
>many|TRBV19|TRBD1|TRBJ1-5
CASEPGGLGQPQHF
TGTGCCAGTGAGCCAGGGGGCTTGGGACAGCCCCAGCATTTT
>NA|TRBV29-1|NA|TRBJ2-3
CSAEDSRTDTQYF
TGCAGCGCCGAGGACAGTCGCACAGATACGCAGTATTTT
>few|TRBV5-1|NA|TRBJ2-2
CASSPGVRPNTGELFF
TGCGCCAGCAGCCCAGGGGTCAGGCCGAACACCGGGGAGCTGTTTTTT
>few|TRBV6-5|NA|TRBJ2-2
CASRTVTGELFF
TGTGCCAGCAGAACCGTCACCGGGGAGCTGTTTTTT
>NA|TRBV5-6|TRBD1|TRBJ1-1
CASSLRDRVPEAFF
TGTGCCAGCAGCTTGAGGGACAGGGTACCTGAAGCTTTCTTT
>NA|TRBV7-2|NA|TRBJ1-2
CASSQTRGGGYTF
TGTGCCAGCAGCCAAACGCGGGGAGGTGGCTACACCTTC
>NA|TRBV20-1|NA|TRBJ1-1
CSGGRLTEAFF
TGCAGTGGCGGACGGTTGACTGAAGCTTTCTTT
>NA|TRBV19|TRBD1|TRBJ1-2
CASSISWTGGYGYTF
TGTGCCAGTAGTATATCGTGGACAGGAGGCTATGGCTACACCTTC
>NA|TRBV9|NA|TRBJ1-5
CASSQGGGNQPQHF
TGTGCCAGCAGCCAAGGGGGGGGCAATCAGCCCCAGCATTTT
>once|TRBV7-3|NA|TRBJ2-2
CASSLALSPGPWNTGELFF
TGTGCCAGCAGCTTAGCCCTCTCGCCGGGACCGTGGAACACCGGGGAGCTGTTTTTT
>NA|TRBV5-5|NA|TRBJ1-4
CASSSDGATNEKLFF
TGTGCCAGCAGCTCGGACGGTGCAACTAATGAAAAACTGTTTTTT
>NA|TRBV19|NA|TRBJ1-5
CASSIETAGDQPQHF
TGTGCCAGTAGTATAGAAACGGCAGGAGACCAGCCCCAGCATTTT